This TCR beta chain was sequenced for a study of cytomegalovirus exposure and HLA in healthy donors. The study, taken as a whole, reports: One variant, a missense change in DCLRE1C, was linked in a later analysis to TCR beta V- and J-gene trimming. The classifier was said to identify cytomegalovirus status with high specificity and sensitivity. Fewer N-insertions (relative to the roughly 630-donor mean) were reportedly seen in an Asian-associated ancestry cluster in a later analysis.

Healthy people donating bone marrow made up the donors. Use of 60 Vbeta and 13 Jbeta primers characterized the PCR. This table comes from immunoSEQ multiplex PCR, and its TCRdb copy is limited to in-frame clones, with some not included. Recorded for this sample: about 210,000 clones. Germline CDR1 and CDR2: SNHLY and FYNNEI. The CDR3 is made up of 14 amino acids. The V end lost 3 bases, the J end lost 5 bases, and 13 bases lay between the germline ends. Details on this clone: Its antigen is not known.

Sample: PBMCs. The chain joins TRBV2 to TRBJ1-1, with D possibly matching TRBD1 (5 bases). The TCR originated in a young woman in good health and CMV-seropositive. The CDR3 coding sequence is TGTGCCAGCAGTGATGGCCAGGGTAGAACTGAAGCTTTCTTT. Encoded protein: CASSDGQGRTEAFF.